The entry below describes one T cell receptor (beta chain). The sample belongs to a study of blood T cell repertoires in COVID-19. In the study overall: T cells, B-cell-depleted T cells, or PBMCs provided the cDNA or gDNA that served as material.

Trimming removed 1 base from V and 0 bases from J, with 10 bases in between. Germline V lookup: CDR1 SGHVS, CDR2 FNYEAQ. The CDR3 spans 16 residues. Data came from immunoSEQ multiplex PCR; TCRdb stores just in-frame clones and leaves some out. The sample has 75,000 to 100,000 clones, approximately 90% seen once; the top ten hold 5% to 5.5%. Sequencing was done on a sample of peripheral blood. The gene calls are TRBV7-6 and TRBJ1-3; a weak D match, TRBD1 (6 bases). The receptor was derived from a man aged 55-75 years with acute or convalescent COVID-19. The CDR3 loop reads CASSLGGQNSGNTIYF. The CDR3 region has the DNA TGTGCCAGCAGCTTAGGGGGGCAGAACTCTGGAAACACCATATATTTT.